This TCR beta chain appears in the sequencing data of a study of T cell responses to AZD1222 COVID-19 vaccine. Investigators merged groups given second doses at roughly 4 or roughly 12 weeks. Per germline, CDR1 MNHEY and CDR2 SMNVEV (reference sequence). The CDR3 extends over 15 amino acids. V dropped 0 bases and J dropped 7; count of bases not matched to a gene: 8. The data were produced by immunoSEQ multiplex PCR, yet TCRdb's version contains in-frame clones alone and is incomplete. The sample contains about 120,000 clones, just over 85% of which appear only once. For this clone: What it recognizes is unknown.

Study-wide results and caveats: Among spike-specific TCRs, nearly half reportedly target unmutated variant regions. In a largely white British group with more females than males, clonal diversity was possibly underestimated.

Sequencing used peripheral blood, obtained 28 days after the second AZD1222 dose. The chain uses TRBV27 and TRBJ1-2, with 7 bases that match TRBD1. This TCR was recovered from an adult who received the AZD1222 COVID-19 vaccine. The CDR3 DNA is TGTGCCAGCAGTTTATCCGGCAGGGGGTTCGGTGGCTACACCTTC. Protein product: CASSLSGRGFGGYTF.